One and the same sample provided the 23 T cell receptor beta chains below, sequenced in a study of radiation and T cells in renal cell carcinoma (dated by TCRdb to 2018 to 2021). The library was built by means of the immunoSEQ multiplex PCR assay. TCRdb stores this immuneACCESS table with in-frame sequences only. Part of the clones is absent; in the studies checked, under half of the shortfall reflects unresolved V genes, and no reason is known for the rest. Within this sample are around 81,000 clones, with 70% to 90% of them counted one time only. The ten largest clones represent around 9.4% of the sample. The label giving this sample's time point can be read as: blood 4 weeks post-SBRT, at nephrectomy. The treatment or condition label corresponds to: 15 Gy SBRT to primary tumor, nephrectomy 4 weeks later. The source material was blood, sampled from a patient whose treatment included radiotherapy and nephrectomy. These receptors were obtained from a man in his fifties with renal cell carcinoma.

The chain has TRBV27 and TRBJ2-2; D is possibly TRBD2 (6 bases). V shed 2 bases and J shed 11 bases, with 24 bases lying between them. The CDR3 contains 17 residues. Germline V gene data show CDR1 as MNHEY and CDR2 as SMNVEV (reference sequence). The CDR3 region is CASSLKDYPILGGELFF. The CDR3, as DNA: TGTGCCAGCAGTTTAAAGGACTATCCCATTCTGGGGGGAGAGCTGTTTTTT.

The chain uses TRBV6-1 and TRBJ2-4, with D hard to call. Germline V gene sequence: CDR1 MNHNS, CDR2 SASEGT. V lost 3 bases to trimming and J lost 15 bases, with 9 bases between them. This CDR3 is 10 amino acids long. CDR3 bases: TGTGCCAGCAGTGATGGCCCTAGGTACTTC. Amino acid sequence: CASSDGPRYF.

V gene TRBV9 combines with J gene TRBJ1-2, with D perhaps matching TRBD1 (5 bases). V dropped 3 bases and J dropped 0 bases, with 9 bases sitting between them. The germline gives CDR1 SGDLS, CDR2 YYNGEE. The CDR3 is made up of 14 amino acids. CDR3 DNA sequence: TGTGCCAGCAGCGCCAGACAGACTAACTATGGCTACACCTTC. It encodes CASSARQTNYGYTF.

The chain has TRBV23-1 and TRBJ2-3, with D maybe TRBD1 (5 bases). TRBV23-1 is known as an ORF, though its function is uncertain. Trimming removed 2 bases from V and 1 base from J, with 16 bases in between. The CDR3 totals 17 residues. CDR3 loop: CASSQRGPGWGTDTQYF. The CDR3 DNA is TGCGCCAGCAGTCAAAGGGGCCCAGGATGGGGCACAGATACGCAGTATTTT.

This clone was seen a few times. The chain employs TRBV7-2 and TRBJ2-7, with D uncertain. From germline, CDR1 is SGHTA and CDR2 FQGNSA. This CDR3 comprises 11 residues. The V end lost 2 bases, the J end lost 3 bases, and 2 bases lay between the germline ends. The DNA for the CDR3 is TGTGCCAGCAGCTTAAACTACGAGCAGTACTTC. Residues: CASSLNYEQYF.

This clone was detected only once. The rearrangement links TRBV6-5 to TRBJ2-7; tentatively, D is TRBD1 (6 bases). With 2 bases removed from V and 0 bases from J, the gap between germline ends came to 11 bases. The CDR3 contains 15 residues. Germline CDR1 reads MNHEY; CDR2 reads SVGAGI. DNA of the CDR3: TGTGCCAGCAGTTACGTGGGGGCTAACTCCTACGAGCAGTACTTC. Translation: CASSYVGANSYEQYF.

This clone has a handful of counts. This chain uses TRBV2 with TRBJ1-5; D is possibly TRBD1 (5 bases). The CDR3 is 16 residues long. Germline V gene sequence: CDR1 SNHLY, CDR2 FYNNEI. V lost 3 bases and J lost 2, with 14 bases in between. CDR3 in DNA: TGTGCCAGCAGTGATGTCCGTGGGGGTGGCAATCAGCCCCAGCATTTT. It specifies CASSDVRGGGNQPQHF.

The chain links TRBV23-1 to TRBJ2-5, with a weak D call TRBD1 (6 bases). TRBV23-1 is marked as an open reading frame, function uncertain. This CDR3 has 15 amino acids. The V gene lost 10 bases and the J gene lost 5 bases, with 23 bases spanning the gap. DNA of the CDR3: TGCGCCACCCTCGATCAGGGGAATTACTCGGAGACCCAGTACTTC. This codes for CATLDQGNYSETQYF.

A note on this clone: The sample has other DNA sequences that encode this CDR3 too. V is TRBV9 and J is TRBJ2-3, with TRBD2 identical over 12 bases. The germline gives CDR1 SGDLS, CDR2 YYNGEE. This CDR3 has 16 amino acids. V shed 3 bases and J 2 bases; nucleotides not matched to a gene: 4. CDR3: CASSALAGGPTDTQYF. In DNA, the CDR3 is TGTGCCAGCAGCGCCCTAGCGGGGGGGCCCACAGATACGCAGTATTTT.

Here the CDR3 reads CASSKQGGDEKLFF. CDR3 sequence (DNA): TGTGCCAGCAGTAAGCAGGGGGGGGATGAAAAACTGTTTTTT. The gene calls are TRBV2 and TRBJ1-4; 7 bases are shared with TRBD1. The CDR3 is 14 amino acids. The germline CDR1 and CDR2 sequences are SNHLY and FYNNEI. Trimming removed 5 bases from V and 6 bases from J; junction bases left unmatched: 6.

This clone was observed a few times. The chain joins TRBV6-5 to TRBJ2-3; the match to TRBD2 covers 8 bases. This CDR3 is built from 14 residues. Germline V CDR1 and CDR2: MNHEY, SVGAGI. J lost 4 bases, V lost 7 bases, and 7 bases had no gene match. The CDR3 here is CASNGRASPDTQYF. For the CDR3, the DNA is TGTGCCAGCAACGGGAGGGCCTCCCCAGATACGCAGTATTTT.

The CDR3: CASSNGAVYNEQFF. CDR3 bases: TGTGCCAGCAGCAACGGGGCTGTCTACAATGAGCAGTTCTTC. The rearrangement links TRBV5-8 to TRBJ2-1, with D tentatively TRBD1 or TRBD2 (5 bases each). The germline V and J ends were trimmed by 4 bases and 3 bases, with 11 bases remaining between them. Germline V gene sequence: CDR1 SGHTS, CDR2 YDEGEE. CDR3 size: 14 residues.

V and J are TRBV25-1 and TRBJ2-1; D is tentatively TRBD1 or TRBD2 (5 bases each). The CDR3 has 14 amino acids. CDR1 and CDR2 (germline): MGHDK, SYGVNS. V lost 7 bases, J lost 9 bases, and 19 bases lay in between. CDR3 in amino acids: CASNPRTRDGEQFF. CDR3 coding DNA: TGTGCCAGCAACCCGAGGACAAGGGACGGTGAGCAGTTCTTC.

This clone was found a few times. The rearrangement links TRBV6-1 to TRBJ1-2, with D hard to call. CDR1 is MNHNS and CDR2 is SASEGT in the germline V gene. V was pared by 5 bases and J by 2 bases, with 6 bases between. CDR3 size: 12 residues. CDR3 region: CASSPRNYGYTF. DNA for the CDR3: TGTGCCAGCAGTCCAAGGAACTATGGCTACACCTTC.

This rearrangement joins TRBV5-1 to TRBJ2-1; D remains unclear. This CDR3 contains 17 residues. CDR1 and CDR2 (germline): SGHRS, YFSETQ. The V end was cut by 0 bases, the J end by 3 bases, with 16 bases between. The CDR3: CASSLVLGRFNYNEQFF. The CDR3 nucleotides are TGCGCCAGCAGCTTGGTATTAGGACGGTTTAACTACAATGAGCAGTTCTTC.

The V gene is TRBV6-1, the J gene TRBJ1-1; TRBD1 is a possible D gene (6 bases). The CDR3 contains 16 residues. From germline, CDR1 is MNHNS and CDR2 SASEGT. The germline V and J ends were trimmed by 3 bases and 0 bases, with 14 bases remaining between them. Here the CDR3 reads CASSDKGGPLNTEAFF. CDR3 nucleotide sequence: TGTGCCAGCAGTGATAAAGGGGGACCCCTGAACACTGAAGCTTTCTTT.

This chain links TRBV27 with TRBJ1-1; D not resolved. Trimming took off 2 bases at V and 1 base at J, with 5 bases between the two ends. The CDR3 contains 13 residues. Germline assignment: CDR1 MNHEY and CDR2 SMNVEV (reference sequence). The CDR3 sequence: CASSLGRNTEAFF. For the CDR3, the DNA is TGTGCCAGCAGTTTAGGGCGGAACACTGAAGCTTTCTTT.

The CDR3 sequence is CASSRRDAQETQYF. The CDR3 DNA is TGTGCCAGCAGCCGACGGGACGCCCAAGAGACCCAGTACTTC. The V call is TRBV5-5, the J call TRBJ2-5; the D gene could be TRBD1 or TRBD2 (5 bases each). Germline CDR1 and CDR2: SGHKS and YYEKEE (reference sequence). This CDR3 is built from 14 residues. V was pared by 4 bases and J by 1 base, with 11 bases between.

In DNA form, the CDR3 reads TGTGCCAGCAGCCAAGACAACAGGGGGAACACTGAAGCTTTCTTT. This codes for CASSQDNRGNTEAFF. The chain joins TRBV4-2 to TRBJ1-1; 7 bases are a match to TRBD1. There are 15 residues in the CDR3. Losses at the gene ends were 0 bases for V and 1 base for J; bases not matched to a gene: 2. Germline CDR1 is LGHNA and CDR2 is YNFKEQ.

This chain uses TRBV5-4 with TRBJ2-6; D ambiguous. The V gene lost 2 bases and the J gene lost 1 base, with 10 bases spanning the gap. Germline V CDR1 and CDR2: SGHNT, YYREEE (reference sequence). There are 16 residues in the CDR3. CDR3 bases: TGTGCCAGCAGCTTTGATCCAGGATCTGGGGCCAACGTCCTGACTTTC. Protein sequence: CASSFDPGSGANVLTF. The variable domain in full, completed from reference TRBV5-4 and TRBJ2-6, reads ETGVTQSPTHLIKTRGQQVTLRCSSQSGHNTVSWYQQALGQGPQFIFQYYREEENGRGNFPPRFSGLQFPNYSSELNVNALELDDSALYLCASSFDPGSGANVLTFGAGSRLTVL.

J is TRBJ1-3 and V is TRBV7-2, with D possibly matching TRBD1 (5 bases). Germline CDR1 is SGHTA and CDR2 is FQGNSA. The CDR3 totals 14 residues. Between the trimmed V and J ends, which lost 2 bases and 11 bases, there was a span of 16 bases. This CDR3 is CASSLNLGRVAIYF. DNA of the CDR3: TGTGCCAGCAGCTTAAACTTGGGGCGCGTTGCCATATATTTT.

This chain joins TRBV27 and TRBJ2-1; 7 bases agree with TRBD2. Germline loops: CDR1 MNHEY, CDR2 SMNVEV (reference sequence). V shed 6 bases and J 1 base; nucleotides not matched to a gene: 9. CDR3 length equals 16 residues. Written as DNA, the CDR3 is TGTGCCAGCAGCCTCCGGGACTACTTATCCTACAATGAGCAGTTCTTC. Encoded protein: CASSLRDYLSYNEQFF.

V and J are TRBV4-1 and TRBJ2-7, with D tentatively TRBD1 (6 bases). Germline values: CDR1 MGHRA, CDR2 YSYEKL. There are 14 residues in the CDR3. V was shortened by 4 bases and J by 4 bases, with 14 bases between the two germline ends. As DNA, the CDR3 is TGCGCCAGCAGCCCACAAAAACAGGGATACGAGCAGTACTTC. This gives the protein CASSPQKQGYEQYF.